The 26 T cell receptor beta chains reported below all come from one sample, sequenced in a study of T cell responses to AZD1222 COVID-19 vaccine. The data were produced by immunoSEQ multiplex PCR, yet TCRdb's version contains in-frame clones alone and is incomplete. Here the sample spans 100,000 to 150,000 clones, roughly 90% being singletons. The sample consisted of peripheral blood, taken on day 0 of MenACWY control vaccination. The origin of the receptors is an adult in good health.

The V call is TRBV7-3, the J call TRBJ2-2; D might be TRBD2 (5 bases). This CDR3 has 14 amino acids. CDR1 is SGHTA and CDR2 is FQGTGA in the germline V gene. V gave up 5 bases and J gave up 7 bases, with 14 bases separating them. Written as DNA, the CDR3 is TGTGCCAGCAGCCTCGGGGTACTGGACGGGGAGCTGTTTTTT. This sequence encodes CASSLGVLDGELFF.

This clone has only one observation. This chain connects TRBV10-1 to TRBJ2-1; 15 nucleotides line up with TRBD2. Per the germline V gene, CDR1 is WNHNN and CDR2 is SYGVQD (reference sequence). J lost 2 bases, V lost 7 bases, and 3 bases had no gene match. The CDR3 is 16 amino acids. The CDR3 protein is CASTGLAGGPYNEQFF. CDR3 nucleotides: TGCGCCAGCACCGGACTAGCGGGAGGGCCCTACAATGAGCAGTTCTTC.

V gene TRBV11-3 combines with J gene TRBJ2-5; D remains ambiguous. CDR1 SGHNT and CDR2 YENEEA come from the germline V gene. This CDR3 spans 13 amino acids. Trimming removed 0 bases at V and 7 bases at J, with 9 bases between. The CDR3 reads CASSLDLLGTQYF. DNA for the CDR3: TGTGCCAGCAGCTTAGACCTCCTTGGGACCCAGTACTTC.

The chain carries TRBV28 and TRBJ1-3, with 8 bases that match TRBD1. The CDR3 is made up of 16 amino acids. The trim removed 3 bases at V and 2 bases at J, leaving 6 bases unmatched. Germline CDR1 reads MDHEN; CDR2 reads SYDVKM. The CDR3 DNA follows: TGTGCCAGCAGTTTTAGTTCAGGGGGCGCTGGAAACACCATATATTTT. Translated: CASSFSSGGAGNTIYF.

In its sample, this clone was seen once. This chain connects TRBV6-6 to TRBJ1-2, with D tentatively TRBD1 (5 bases). The CDR3 contains 15 residues. Germline V CDR1 and CDR2: MNHNY, SVGAGI (reference sequence). V was cut by 6 bases and J by 0 bases, with 14 bases left in between. The CDR3 loop is CASRKDTFANYGYTF. The CDR3 bases are TGTGCCAGCAGAAAGGACACCTTCGCTAACTATGGCTACACCTTC.

The J gene is TRBJ1-1, the V gene TRBV7-6, with 10 nucleotides matching TRBD1. The V and J ends lost 5 bases and 2 bases, in that order; junction bases with no gene match: 8. The CDR3 loop spans 16 amino acids. Germline V gives CDR1 SGHVS, CDR2 FNYEAQ. The CDR3 reads CASSPRTGGFNTEAFF. Here the CDR3 DNA reads TGTGCCAGCAGCCCGCGGACAGGGGGATTTAACACTGAAGCTTTCTTT.

The chain couples TRBV27 to TRBJ2-1, with 8 bases matching TRBD2. Per the germline V gene, CDR1 is MNHEY and CDR2 is SMNVEV (reference sequence). Unmatched junction bases numbered 0, after V lost 2 bases and J lost 3 bases. The CDR3 has 14 residues. The CDR3 protein is CASSLGTSYNEQFF. The CDR3 region has the DNA TGTGCCAGCAGTTTAGGGACTAGCTACAATGAGCAGTTCTTC.

V and J are TRBV5-1 and TRBJ1-1; D gene uncertain. Germline loops: CDR1 SGHRS, CDR2 YFSETQ. This CDR3 spans 14 amino acids. Trimming took 0 bases from V and 3 from J, leaving 9 bases between them. The CDR3 loop reads CASSLDTLDTEAFF. The CDR3 coding sequence is TGCGCCAGCAGCTTGGACACCTTGGACACTGAAGCTTTCTTT.

J is TRBJ2-2 and V is TRBV5-4; TRBD1 might be the D (5 bases). Looked up from germline, CDR1 is SGHNT and CDR2 is YYREEE (reference sequence). This CDR3 is built from 16 residues. The ends were cut back, 4 bases at V and 4 bases at J, with 17 bases in the middle. CDR3 in DNA: TGTGCCAGCAGCAAACAGGCGTTATCTGGCACCGGGGAGCTGTTTTTT. Residues: CASSKQALSGTGELFF.

This chain joins TRBV12-5 and TRBJ1-5; D ambiguous. From germline, CDR1 is LGHNT and CDR2 FRNRAP. Trimming stripped 1 base from V and 0 bases from J, with 4 bases between. The CDR3 extends over 14 amino acids. The CDR3 here is CASGLDYSNQPQHF. The CDR3 region has the DNA TGTGCTAGTGGTTTGGACTATAGCAATCAGCCCCAGCATTTT.

The chain recombines TRBV27 with TRBJ2-3; D uncertain. The CDR3 has 16 residues. Germline CDR1 and CDR2: MNHEY and SMNVEV (reference sequence). Trimming pared 1 base from V and 0 bases from J, leaving 11 bases between. DNA of the CDR3: TGTGCCAGCAGTTTATTGTACCAAACTAGCACAGATACGCAGTATTTT. Translating it yields CASSLLYQTSTDTQYF.

The chain couples TRBV10-3 to TRBJ2-7; TRBD1 aligns across 9 bases. The CDR3 is made up of 15 amino acids. Germline CDR1 is ENHRY and CDR2 is SYGVKD. V dropped 6 bases and J dropped 2; count of bases not matched to a gene: 8. Here the CDR3 reads CAIRDLGTGTYEQYF. CDR3 sequence (DNA): TGTGCCATCAGGGACCTCGGGACAGGGACCTACGAGCAGTACTTC.

The rearrangement links TRBV12-3 or TRBV12-4 to TRBJ2-1; D is unresolved. V was clipped by 2 bases and J by 5 bases, with 7 bases between them. The CDR3 loop spans 13 amino acids. CDR3 coding DNA: TGTGCCAGCAGTTTAACAGCAGACAATGAGCAGTTCTTC. It yields the protein CASSLTADNEQFF.

This clone has just one count. The chain has TRBV12-5 and TRBJ2-5; 9 nucleotides match TRBD1. The J segment lost 3 bases and the V segment lost 5 bases, leaving 4 bases of the junction unmatched. Germline CDR1 LGHNT, CDR2 FRNRAP. This CDR3 is built from 14 residues. CDR3 in DNA: TGTGCTAGTGGTCCACGGACAGGGGAAGAGACCCAGTACTTC. This sequence encodes CASGPRTGEETQYF.

The V gene is TRBV2, the J gene TRBJ1-1; no firm D call. Trimming stripped 2 bases from V and 1 base from J, with 11 bases between. The CDR3 covers 15 residues. From germline, CDR1 is SNHLY and CDR2 FYNNEI. The CDR3 coding sequence is TGTGCCAGCAGTGAATGGCCCGGAGAGAACACTGAAGCTTTCTTT. This translates into CASSEWPGENTEAFF.

The chain is built from TRBV10-2 and TRBJ1-1; 9 nucleotides agree with TRBD1. CDR3 length equals 17 residues. With 6 bases clipped from V and 0 bases from J, the junction kept 11 bases outside the gene matches. Germline V lookup: CDR1 WSHSY, CDR2 SAAADI. The CDR3: CASRSRLGQGMNTEAFF. CDR3 coding DNA: TGCGCCAGCAGATCCCGACTGGGACAGGGAATGAACACTGAAGCTTTCTTT.

The rearrangement uses TRBV3-1 (or the pseudogene TRBV3-2) and TRBJ1-5; weak D call: TRBD1 (5 bases). The V and J ends lost 3 bases and 4 bases respectively, with 10 bases between them. CDR1 is LGHDT, CDR2 YNNKEL, per germline (reference sequence). The CDR3 extends over 14 amino acids. CDR3 sequence reads: CASSHRQSNQPQHF. CDR3 sequence (DNA): TGTGCCAGCAGCCATCGACAGTCAAATCAGCCCCAGCATTTT.

The chain links TRBV7-2 to TRBJ1-1; D possibly corresponds to TRBD1 (5 bases). Germline V gene sequence: CDR1 SGHTA, CDR2 FQGNSA. The CDR3 loop spans 15 amino acids. V lost 5 bases to trimming and J lost 9 bases, with 22 bases between them. Here the CDR3 reads CASSRSSRGEGKAFF. DNA of the CDR3: TGTGCCAGCAGCCGGTCCTCCCGGGGGGAGGGGAAAGCTTTCTTT.

This CDR3 is CASSVGLQGETQYF. CDR3 in DNA: TGTGCCAGCAGCGTGGGACTACAGGGGGAGACCCAGTACTTC. The gene calls are TRBV9 and TRBJ2-5; tentatively, D is TRBD1 or TRBD2 (7 bases each). The length of the CDR3 is 14 residues. The V and J ends lost 2 bases and 5 bases respectively, with 13 bases between them. CDR1 is SGDLS, CDR2 YYNGEE, per germline.

This sequence joins TRBV19 and TRBJ2-3; D is ambiguous. The ends were cut back, 5 bases at V and 5 bases at J, with 8 bases in the middle. This CDR3 region has 12 residues. CDR1 LNHDA and CDR2 SQIVND come from the germline V gene (reference sequence). In DNA form, the CDR3 reads TGTGCCAGTAGTCCTCGCGTAGATACGCAGTATTTT. It is translated as CASSPRVDTQYF.

CDR3 in amino acids: CASRPGTVSSYEQYF. The CDR3 DNA reads as TGTGCCAGCCGACCCGGGACGGTGAGCTCCTACGAGCAGTACTTC. The rearrangement joins TRBV27 to TRBJ2-7; tentatively, D is TRBD1 or TRBD2 (5 bases each). V lost 8 bases to trimming and J lost 0 bases, with 17 bases between them. The CDR3 sequence is 15 residues long. Germline lookup yields CDR1 MNHEY and CDR2 SMNVEV (reference sequence).

The count of this clone is one. The V and J genes are TRBV28 and TRBJ1-2; D unclear. The CDR3 contains 12 residues. Germline V gene data show CDR1 as MDHEN and CDR2 as SYDVKM. V was trimmed by 1 base and J by 6 bases, leaving 6 bases between them. The CDR3 bases are TGTGCCAGCAGTTTATCCCCACATGGCTACACCTTC. The encoded protein is CASSLSPHGYTF.

The chain carries TRBV29-1 and TRBJ2-7; D is undetermined. The CDR3 totals 11 residues. V lost 7 bases and J 1 base, leaving 8 bases between the germline ends. Looked up from germline, CDR1 is SQVTM and CDR2 is ANQGSEA. Here the CDR3 reads CSAGLSYEQYF. The CDR3 DNA is TGCAGCGCGGGCCTTTCCTACGAGCAGTACTTC.

The chain recombines TRBV5-8 with TRBJ2-2; 10 bases fit TRBD2. In germline, CDR1 is SGHTS, CDR2 YDEGEE. The CDR3 extends over 15 amino acids. V lost 5 bases, J lost 4 bases, and 5 bases stayed unmatched. In DNA, the CDR3 is TGTGCCAGCAGACGCCTAGCGGGAGCCACCGGGGAGCTGTTTTTT. Translated, it gives CASRRLAGATGELFF.

The chain recombines TRBV11-2 with TRBJ2-7, with D possibly being TRBD1 (5 bases). Trimming stripped 4 bases from V and 3 bases from J, with 16 bases between. Germline-derived CDR1 and CDR2 are SGHAT and FQNNGV. The CDR3 spans 15 residues. The CDR3 DNA reads as TGTGCCAGCAGCTCTCAGGGAAATCATGACTACGAGCAGTACTTC. It specifies CASSSQGNHDYEQYF.

The rearrangement links TRBV24-1 to TRBJ2-1; no definite D call. Trimming took 3 bases from V and 7 from J, leaving 9 bases between them. The CDR3 runs 13 residues. The germline CDR1 and CDR2 sequences are KGHDR and SFDVKD. CDR3 in DNA: TGTGCCACCAGTGATGCTCCATCTAATGAGCAGTTCTTC. Amino acids: CATSDAPSNEQFF.